The present TCR beta chain was sequenced within a study of blood T cell repertoires in COVID-19 (TCRdb year 2020). About the investigation overall: Samples covering the acute and convalescent phases of COVID-19 were provided by collaborators in the United States, Italy and Spain. A freely available public database, intended as a resource for researchers studying the immune response to SARS-CoV-2, is where the repertoires were released. The samples were drawn from two sources: the first 160 participants of the ongoing ImmuneRACE study, and approximately 1,300 subjects contributed by 6 global collaborators. The prospective study material was composed of cDNA or gDNA derived from T cells, B-cell-depleted T cells, or PBMCs. Deeply sampled blood TCRbeta repertoires from subjects exposed to, actively infected with, or recovered from COVID-19 were included in the dataset. The sample metadata nearly always contained a de-identified subject ID, COVID-19 status, age in years and sex. Where HLA class I and class II types were available, the types were taken from metadata supplied by the sample provider, not from assay-based typing.

The research as a whole found: The amount of clinical and demographic metadata varied by source and participant and was provided uncurated.

TCRbeta CDR3 regions were amplified from genomic DNA by means of the immunoSEQ Assay, a bias-controlled multiplex PCR. Per the source publication's procedure: The number of nucleated cells in each sample was estimated by amplification of reference gene primers within the assay. Sequence reads were collapsed and filtered to measure the absolute abundance of every unique TCRbeta CDR3 rearrangement. For each sample, productive Simpson clonality was calculated by taking the square root of Simpson's diversity index across productive rearrangements. TCRdb stores this immuneACCESS table with in-frame sequences only. Part of the clones is absent; in the studies checked, under half of the shortfall reflects unresolved V genes, and no reason is known for the rest. V and J calls and clone size are as listed in that table; D and trimming were resolved from the DNA. This sample comprises 300,000 to 400,000 clones, roughly 86% of them detected only once. In total, the top ten clones hold 2% to 2.5% of the sample.

There are 15 amino acids in the CDR3, from cysteine to phenylalanine inclusive. This entry keeps only the CDR3 DNA: 45 bases, framed from base 1. The germline V gene specifies SGHRS as CDR1 and YFSETQ as CDR2. At the junction V is shortened by 5 bases and J by 8 bases; bases outside the gene matches: 12. For this clone: Its cognate antigen has yet to be identified. No base quality values were provided; no much bigger clone lies one nucleotide off.

One collaborating source in Seattle enrolled patients during active infection and followed them longitudinally through the course of disease. The collaborating institutions used their own protocols to collect whole blood in K2EDTA tubes. Collaborator samples were shipped for TCRbeta analysis as frozen whole blood, isolated PBMCs, or DNA extracted from either sample type. The receptor's source is a woman in her sixties with COVID-19, enrolled during active disease. The sample comprised peripheral blood. This chain joins TRBV5-1 to TRBJ1-4, and 7 junctional nucleotides match TRBD1. The CDR3: CASRRSGTEGEKLFF. The DNA sequence reads TGCGCCAGCAGGAGATCCGGGACAGAAGGAGAAAAACTGTTTTTT.